The 11 T cell receptor beta chains below come from one sample, sequenced in a study of blood T cell repertoires in COVID-19. This table comes from immunoSEQ multiplex PCR, and its TCRdb copy is limited to in-frame clones, with some not included. The table shows 190,000 or so clones, with about 86% occurring only once. Sample: PBMCs or T cells enriched from blood (not recorded which). These receptors were collected from a woman younger than 45 who had been exposed to COVID-19.

The chain recombines TRBV3-1 (or the pseudogene TRBV3-2) with TRBJ1-5; 11 bases agree with TRBD1. Germline V gene sequence: CDR1 LGHDT, CDR2 YNNKEL (reference sequence). V lost 4 bases, J lost 5 bases, and 1 base stayed unmatched. The CDR3 spans 14 residues. CDR3 nucleotides: TGTGCCAGCAGCCTGGGACAGGGGGATCAGCCCCAGCATTTT. It is translated as CASSLGQGDQPQHF.

The chain combines TRBV5-1 with TRBJ1-1; D perhaps matches TRBD1 (6 bases). Trimming cost V 2 bases and J 1 base, with 12 bases left between them. The CDR3 runs to 15 residues. Germline V CDR1 and CDR2: SGHRS, YFSETQ. The CDR3 DNA sequence: TGCGCCAGCAGCTTTCAAACAGGGAAGAACACTGAAGCTTTCTTT. Encoded protein: CASSFQTGKNTEAFF. Drawing the rest from reference TRBV5-1 and TRBJ1-1, the complete variable domain is KAGVTQTPRYLIKTRGQQVTLSCSPISGHRSVSWYQQTPGQGLQFLFEYFSETQRNKGNFPGRFSGRQFSNSRSEMNVSTLELGDSALYLCASSFQTGKNTEAFFGQGTRLTVV.

This clone was recorded only once. The chain links TRBV6-2 or TRBV6-3 to TRBJ1-1, with TRBD1 identical over 9 bases. There are 14 residues in the CDR3. Germline V gene data show CDR1 as MNHEY and CDR2 as SVGEGT. V dropped 4 bases and J dropped 5; count of bases not matched to a gene: 5. CDR3 region: CASSSTGGRTEAFF. For the CDR3, the DNA is TGTGCCAGCAGTTCTACAGGGGGCCGGACTGAAGCTTTCTTT.

V and J are TRBV7-9 and TRBJ1-1, with 7 bases matching TRBD1. Trimming took 3 bases from V and 4 from J; bases not matched to a gene: 5. The CDR3 extends over 14 amino acids. Germline CDR1 reads SEHNR; CDR2 reads FQNEAQ (reference sequence). The CDR3 DNA follows: TGTGCCAGCAGCTTCGCATCAGGGGGCACTGAAGCTTTCTTT. This codes for CASSFASGGTEAFF.

The chain uses TRBV2 and TRBJ2-3; 9 nucleotides align to TRBD2. This CDR3 contains 20 residues. With 6 bases clipped from V and 2 bases from J, the junction kept 21 bases outside the gene matches. CDR1 is SNHLY, CDR2 FYNNEI, per germline. CDR3 residues: CASRRAASGAATMVTDTQYF. The CDR3 DNA is TGTGCCAGCAGACGAGCGGCTAGCGGGGCCGCTACAATGGTCACAGATACGCAGTATTTT.

The chain recombines TRBV10-3 with TRBJ2-1; 10 nucleotides match TRBD1. Trimming cost V 8 bases and J 9 bases; bases outside gene matches: 10. The CDR3 sequence is 14 residues long. Germline V CDR1 and CDR2: ENHRY, SYGVKD. The CDR3 DNA follows: TGTGCCATCCGGAGGGACAGGGGTCGTATTGAGCAGTTCTTC. As protein: CAIRRDRGRIEQFF.

The chain couples TRBV11-3 to TRBJ2-3, with 9 bases that match TRBD2. The CDR3 has 15 amino acids. J lost 3 bases, V lost 4 bases, and 5 bases had no gene match. The germline V gene encodes CDR1 SGHNT and CDR2 YENEEA. CDR3 sequence: CASSWGLAGTDTQYF. CDR3 nucleotide sequence: TGTGCCAGCAGCTGGGGACTAGCTGGAACAGATACGCAGTATTTT.

This clone was seen just once. The chain employs TRBV7-9 and TRBJ2-7, with a weak D call TRBD2 (6 bases). The CDR3 spans 14 residues. With 5 bases removed from V and 3 bases from J, the gap between germline ends came to 14 bases. In germline, CDR1 is SEHNR, CDR2 FQNEAQ (reference sequence). CDR3 in DNA: TGTGCCAGCAGCGCCCCGGGACTTGACTACGAGCAGTACTTC. It codes for CASSAPGLDYEQYF.

The DNA of the CDR3 is TGTGCCAGCAGCGGGACAGGGGACTACGAGCAGTACTTC. Protein: CASSGTGDYEQYF. V is TRBV13 and J is TRBJ2-7, with 10 nucleotides matching TRBD1. V lost 5 bases, J lost 3 bases, and 1 base stayed unmatched. Per germline, CDR1 PRHDT and CDR2 FYEKMQ (reference sequence). The length of the CDR3 is 13 residues.

The CDR3, as DNA: TGTGCCAGCAGCACAGGACAGTACAATGAGCAGTTCTTC. The encoded protein is CASSTGQYNEQFF. The V call is TRBV7-3, the J call TRBJ2-1; a weak D match, TRBD1 (6 bases). This CDR3 contains 13 residues. Germline values: CDR1 SGHTA, CDR2 FQGTGA. Trimming took off 5 bases at V and 4 bases at J, with 9 bases between the two ends.

The gene calls are TRBV30 and TRBJ1-6; D ambiguous. The germline V gene encodes CDR1 GTSNPN and CDR2 SVGIG (reference sequence). V lost 7 bases and J 14 bases, leaving 18 bases between the germline ends. The CDR3 spans 12 residues. This CDR3 is CASSTPGGSLHF. The CDR3 DNA reads as TGTGCCTCCTCAACCCCGGGAGGGTCCCTCCACTTT.